A few counts support the clone carrying this T cell receptor beta chain. The data originate from a study of identical twins. TCRdb reprocessed the 5' RACE reads with MiXCR, giving one entry per CDR3 protein. Among under 800,000 distinct CDR3 sequences listed, less than 25% were seen once. The germline CDR1 and CDR2 sequences are PRHDT and FYEKMQ (reference sequence). Deletions cut 5 bases from V and 5 bases from J, with 14 bases between. The length of the CDR3 is 14 residues. These data were also filed under a second study, of T cells expressing NK-cell markers. Turning to that study: The CD3+CD56-NKG2C+ fraction of a handful of donors was likewise dominated by these clonotypes.

The J gene is TRBJ2-3, the V gene TRBV13; maybe TRBD2 (5 bases). The sequence was collected from a woman aged 18 to 35 in good health. Sequencing was done on a sample of PBMCs. The CDR3 DNA reads as TGTGCCAGCAGCCCGACTACCGCCGGAGATACGCAGTATTTT. Encoded protein: CASSPTTAGDTQYF.